A selection of T cell receptor beta chains follows, all from one sample in a study of Graves' ophthalmopathy and Graves' hyperthyroidism. MiXCR, run by TCRdb on the multiplex PCR reads, gives a single entry per CDR3 protein. The sample carries approximately 1.2 million distinct CDR3 sequences, 35% to 40% recorded once. Material for sequencing was peripheral blood or thyroid tissue (not recorded which). The receptors originated from an adult man with Graves' hyperthyroidism. The CDR3 runs from the conserved cysteine through the conserved F or W. The D gene is left open where the match is weak. The listing skips clone size in some rows; elsewhere it reads once, few, many or a size class.

CDR3: CSASPPSGRLSYEQYF
DNA: TGCAGTGCTAGTCCCCCTAGCGGGAGGCTCTCCTACGAGCAGTACTTC
V: TRBV20-1
J: TRBJ2-7
size: many
D: TRBD2

CDR3: CSADVRDNSGNTIYF
DNA: TGCAGCGCCGATGTTCGGGACAACTCTGGAAACACCATATATTTT
V: TRBV29-1
J: TRBJ1-3
size: once
D: .

CDR3: CASSTPRGRGYGYTF
DNA: TGTGCCAGCAGTACCCCCAGGGGGCGAGGATATGGCTACACCTTC
V: TRBV6-5
J: TRBJ1-2
size: many
D: TRBD1

CDR3: CASRPPQGRNTEAFF
DNA: TGTGCCAGCAGGCCACCACAGGGCCGGAACACTGAAGCTTTCTTT
V: TRBV12-3/TRBV12-4
J: TRBJ1-1
size: many
D: .

CDR3: CASSGGQETQYF
DNA: TGTGCCAGTAGTGGCGGGCAGGAGACCCAGTACTTC
V: TRBV2
J: TRBJ2-5
size: many
D: .

CDR3: CASSRDAYNSPLHF
DNA: TGCGCCAGCAGCCGTGACGCCTATAATTCACCCCTCCACTTT
V: TRBV5-1
J: TRBJ1-6
size: once
D: .

CDR3: CASSQDGGGVTEAFF
DNA: TGCGCCAGCAGCCAAGATGGGGGGGGTGTCACTGAAGCTTTCTTT
V: TRBV4-1
J: TRBJ1-1
size: .
D: .

CDR3: CASSLLREVPIYEQYF
DNA: TGTGCCAGCAGCCTTCTTCGAGAGGTCCCCATATACGAGCAGTACTTC
V: TRBV7-9
J: TRBJ2-7
size: .
D: .

CDR3: CSADLLLAGGDTGELFF
DNA: TGCAGTGCTGACCTCCTACTAGCGGGGGGAGACACCGGGGAGCTGTTTTTT
V: TRBV20-1
J: TRBJ2-2
size: .
D: TRBD2

CDR3: CASSLGQGVPDIF
DNA: TGTGCCAGCAGTTTGGGACAGGGGGTCCCCGACATTTTT
V: TRBV12-3/TRBV12-4
J: TRBJ1-4
size: many
D: TRBD1

CDR3: CASSGDDRGHGYTF
DNA: TGTGCCAGCAGCGGGGACGACAGGGGACATGGCTACACCTTC
V: TRBV7-9
J: TRBJ1-2
size: .
D: TRBD1

CDR3: CSVWDSAMDYEQYF
DNA: TGCAGCGTTTGGGACAGCGCAATGGACTACGAGCAGTACTTC
V: TRBV29-1
J: TRBJ2-7
size: many
D: TRBD1

CDR3: CASSLAGGRGNTEAFF
DNA: TGTGCCAGCAGCTTGGCCGGCGGCAGGGGGAACACTGAAGCTTTCTTT
V: TRBV7-9
J: TRBJ1-1
size: few
D: .

CDR3: CASSLNPVAPQETQYF
DNA: TGCGCCAGCAGCTTAAATCCAGTGGCCCCCCAAGAGACCCAGTACTTC
V: TRBV5-1
J: TRBJ2-5
size: few
D: .

CDR3: CASSYPGQDFGYTF
DNA: TGTGCCAGCAGTTACCCAGGACAGGACTTTGGCTACACCTTC
V: TRBV6-5
J: TRBJ1-2
size: many
D: TRBD1

CDR3: CSVYTGGGYTIYF
DNA: TGCAGCGTCTATACAGGAGGGGGCTACACCATATATTTT
V: TRBV29-1
J: TRBJ1-3
size: .
D: TRBD1

CDR3: CASSPRRGVPPGANVLTF
DNA: TGTGCCAGCAGCCCCCGCCGCGGTGTCCCCCCTGGGGCCAACGTCCTGACTTTC
V: TRBV11-2
J: TRBJ2-6
size: many
D: .

CDR3: CASSYGTLSYEQYF
DNA: TGTGCCAGCAGTTACGGGACACTATCCTACGAGCAGTACTTC
V: TRBV10-2
J: TRBJ2-7
size: .
D: .

CDR3: CSVEDPGPQFYEQYF
DNA: TGCAGCGTTGAAGATCCAGGTCCTCAGTTCTACGAGCAGTACTTC
V: TRBV29-1
J: TRBJ2-7
size: .
D: .

CDR3: CASERTGENYGYTF
DNA: TGTGCCAGCGAAAGGACAGGGGAAAACTATGGCTACACCTTC
V: TRBV25-1
J: TRBJ1-2
size: .
D: TRBD1

CDR3: CASTRKGGTLAYGYTF
DNA: TGTGCCAGCACCCGAAAAGGCGGGACACTGGCCTATGGCTACACCTTC
V: TRBV25-1
J: TRBJ1-2
size: .
D: .

CDR3: CASSPPGTALQPQHF
DNA: TGTGCCAGCAGTCCGCCCGGGACAGCCTTACAGCCCCAGCATTTT
V: TRBV12-3/TRBV12-4
J: TRBJ1-5
size: many
D: TRBD1

CDR3: CASSIYLCSVGETVNSPLHF
DNA: .
V: TRBV25-1
J: TRBJ1-6
size: .
D: .

CDR3: CASSNLLGHPEGNTGELFF
DNA: TGTGCCAGCAGCAACCTCCTGGGACACCCAGAGGGGAACACCGGGGAGCTGTTTTTT
V: TRBV5-5
J: TRBJ2-2
size: .
D: .

CDR3: CSVEVGQASNQPQHF
DNA: TGCAGCGTTGAAGTGGGACAGGCGAGCAATCAGCCCCAGCATTTT
V: TRBV29-1
J: TRBJ1-5
size: many
D: TRBD1

CDR3: CASSPWGLAGFRFYEQYF
DNA: TGCGCCAGCAGCCCATGGGGACTAGCGGGATTCCGATTTTACGAGCAGTACTTC
V: TRBV5-5
J: TRBJ2-7
size: .
D: TRBD2

CDR3: CSASRAEWALGYTF
DNA: TGCAGTGCTAGTCGGGCCGAGTGGGCCCTTGGCTACACCTTC
V: TRBV20-1
J: TRBJ1-2
size: few
D: .

CDR3: CSASGQGNEKLFF
DNA: TGCAGTGCTAGTGGCCAGGGTAATGAAAAACTGTTTTTT
V: TRBV20-1
J: TRBJ1-4
size: .
D: .

CDR3: CASSQDWRTGDNQPQHF
DNA: TGCGCCAGCAGCCAAGATTGGAGGACAGGGGACAATCAGCCCCAGCATTTT
V: TRBV4-3
J: TRBJ1-5
size: .
D: TRBD1

CDR3: CASSGYGSKKLFF
DNA: TGCGCCAGCAGTGGATATGGGTCGAAAAAACTGTTTTTT
V: TRBV4-1
J: TRBJ1-4
size: .
D: .

CDR3: CSVEDIRDEQYF
DNA: TGCAGCGTTGAAGATATAAGGGACGAGCAGTACTTC
V: TRBV29-1
J: TRBJ2-7
size: many
D: .

CDR3: CASSARGAGTGVMNTEAFF
DNA: TGTGCCAGCAGCGCCCGGGGGGCGGGGACAGGGGTCATGAACACTGAAGCTTTCTTT
V: TRBV7-2
J: TRBJ1-1
size: .
D: TRBD1

CDR3: CASSDWGLAGQPWVEQYF
DNA: TGCGCCAGCAGCGATTGGGGACTAGCGGGGCAACCCTGGGTGGAGCAGTACTTC
V: TRBV7-9
J: TRBJ2-7
size: .
D: TRBD2

CDR3: CASSSRGSAYEQYF
DNA: TGTGCCAGCAGCTCCAGGGGGTCTGCCTACGAGCAGTACTTC
V: TRBV7-2
J: TRBJ2-7
size: many
D: TRBD1

CDR3: CSASMVTGGGQYF
DNA: TGCAGTGCTAGCATGGTGACAGGGGGAGGGCAGTACTTC
V: TRBV20-1
J: TRBJ2-7
size: once
D: TRBD1

CDR3: CASSGMTGDYNSPLHF
DNA: TGTGCCAGCAGCGGGATGACAGGAGACTATAATTCACCCCTCCACTTT
V: TRBV5-8
J: TRBJ1-6
size: .
D: .

CDR3: CASSLGESTEAFF
DNA: TGTGCCAGCTCGCTCGGGGAGAGCACTGAAGCTTTCTTT
V: TRBV7-8
J: TRBJ1-1
size: once
D: .

CDR3: CASSHGRRGQPQHF
DNA: TGTGCCAGCAGCCATGGGCGGAGGGGGCAGCCCCAGCATTTT
V: TRBV7-8
J: TRBJ1-5
size: .
D: .

CDR3: CASSWAGGQLFF
DNA: TGTGCCAGCAGCTGGGCGGGGGGGCAGCTGTTTTTT
V: TRBV5-6
J: TRBJ2-2
size: .
D: TRBD2

CDR3: CASSSLSGAYEQYF
DNA: TGTGCCAGCAGTAGCCTCAGTGGGGCCTACGAGCAGTACTTC
V: TRBV27
J: TRBJ2-7
size: .
D: .

CDR3: CASSQLATNEKLFF
DNA: TGCGCCAGCAGTCAGCTAGCGACTAATGAAAAACTGTTTTTT
V: TRBV10-2
J: TRBJ1-4
size: .
D: .

CDR3: CASSLRGGHSYEQYF
DNA: TGTGCCAGCAGCCTCAGGGGGGGACACTCCTACGAGCAGTACTTC
V: TRBV7-2
J: TRBJ2-7
size: many
D: .

CDR3: CASSLEQGAGEQYF
DNA: TGCGCCAGCAGCTTGGAACAGGGGGCGGGCGAGCAGTACTTC
V: TRBV5-1
J: TRBJ2-7
size: many
D: TRBD1

CDR3: CATSRDSDRVLGGYTF
DNA: TGTGCCACCAGCAGAGACTCGGACAGGGTTCTAGGTGGCTACACCTTC
V: TRBV15
J: TRBJ1-2
size: many
D: TRBD1

CDR3: CASTEGGNQPQHF
DNA: TGTGCCAGCACCGAGGGAGGGAATCAGCCCCAGCATTTT
V: TRBV12-3/TRBV12-4
J: TRBJ1-5
size: many
D: .

CDR3: CASSSRGITEAFF
DNA: TGTGCCAGCAGCTCCAGGGGAATCACTGAAGCTTTCTTT
V: TRBV6-2/TRBV6-3
J: TRBJ1-1
size: few
D: .

CDR3: CSARKGYSEQYF
DNA: TGCAGTGCTAGAAAGGGATATTCGGAGCAGTACTTC
V: TRBV20-1
J: TRBJ2-7
size: .
D: .

CDR3: CASSDPTGGFSEKLFF
DNA: TGTGCCAGCAGCGACCCGACAGGGGGCTTTAGTGAAAAACTGTTTTTT
V: TRBV7-9
J: TRBJ1-4
size: many
D: TRBD1

CDR3: CSASTGQGETQCF
DNA: TGCAGTGCTAGTACAGGGCAGGGAGAGACCCAGTGCTTC
V: TRBV20-1
J: TRBJ2-5
size: .
D: .

CDR3: CASNPVELQPQHF
DNA: TGTGCCAGCAACCCGGTTGAGCTTCAGCCCCAGCATTTT
V: TRBV5-8
J: TRBJ1-5
size: many
D: .

CDR3: CASSLAHYEQYF
DNA: TGTGCCAGCAGCTTAGCCCACTACGAGCAGTACTTC
V: TRBV7-2
J: TRBJ2-7
size: many
D: .

CDR3: CASSELEGASGNYGYTF
DNA: TGTGCCAGCAGTGAATTGGAGGGGGCCTCCGGTAACTATGGCTACACCTTC
V: TRBV25-1
J: TRBJ1-2
size: many
D: TRBD1

CDR3: CASSQEVDTQYF
DNA: TGCGCCAGCAGCCAAGAGGTAGATACGCAGTATTTT
V: TRBV4-1
J: TRBJ2-3
size: few
D: .

CDR3: CASSFNPRGPYEQYF
DNA: TGTGCCAGCAGCTTTAACCCCAGGGGGCCCTACGAGCAGTACTTC
V: TRBV7-8
J: TRBJ2-7
size: many
D: TRBD1

CDR3: CASSLMTGSYEQYF
DNA: TGTGCCAGCAGTTTGATGACAGGATCCTACGAGCAGTACTTC
V: TRBV5-4
J: TRBJ2-7
size: .
D: .

CDR3: CAIGGTGRRLHF
DNA: TGTGCCATCGGAGGGACAGGACGGCGCCTCCACTTT
V: TRBV10-3
J: TRBJ1-6
size: .
D: TRBD1

CDR3: CASSLGTAPREKLFF
DNA: TGTGCCAGCAGCTTGGGCACGGCTCCTCGAGAAAAACTGTTTTTT
V: TRBV7-6
J: TRBJ1-4
size: many
D: .

CDR3: CASSFGGRITGELFF
DNA: TGTGCCAGTAGTTTTGGGGGCCGGATTACCGGGGAGCTGTTTTTT
V: TRBV19
J: TRBJ2-2
size: few
D: .